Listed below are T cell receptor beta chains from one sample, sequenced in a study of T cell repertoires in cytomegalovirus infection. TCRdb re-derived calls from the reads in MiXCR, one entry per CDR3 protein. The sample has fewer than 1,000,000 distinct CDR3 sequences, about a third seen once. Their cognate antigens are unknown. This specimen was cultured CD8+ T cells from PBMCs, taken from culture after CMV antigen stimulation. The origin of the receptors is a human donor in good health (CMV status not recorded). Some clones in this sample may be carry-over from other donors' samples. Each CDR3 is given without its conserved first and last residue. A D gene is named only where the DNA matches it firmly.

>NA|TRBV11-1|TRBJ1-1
ASSFPEANRLNTEAF
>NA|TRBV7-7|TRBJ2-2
ASSSLGRGPGELF
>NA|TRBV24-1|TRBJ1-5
ATKRAGPWVQPQH
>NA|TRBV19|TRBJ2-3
ASSTQTDTQY
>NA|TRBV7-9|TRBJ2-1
ASSLGGYPLEQF
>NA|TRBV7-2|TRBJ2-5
ASSHATGWSETQY
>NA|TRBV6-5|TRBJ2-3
ASSLSLYTDTQY
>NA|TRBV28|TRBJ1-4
ASSFPNRVTRAKLF
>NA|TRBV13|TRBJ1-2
ASSLGREGYGYT
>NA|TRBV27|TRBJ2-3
ASSPHGTSYTQY
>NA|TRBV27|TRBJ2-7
ASAPGGDYEQY
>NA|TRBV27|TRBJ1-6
ASSPRGSPLH
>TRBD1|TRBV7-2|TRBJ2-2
ASSLKGAVTTGELF
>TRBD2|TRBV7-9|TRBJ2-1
ASSLPGGGLYNEQF
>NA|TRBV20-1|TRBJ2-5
SARDYSEVKETQY
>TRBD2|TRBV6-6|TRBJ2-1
ASSPRGRGGLFSSTEQF
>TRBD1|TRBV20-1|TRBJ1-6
SARGTGEGNSPLH
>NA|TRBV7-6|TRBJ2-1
ASSLGGGEGINEQF
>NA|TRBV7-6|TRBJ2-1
ASSLRGAPLFEQF
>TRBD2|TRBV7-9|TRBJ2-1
ASHVGGGLDEQF
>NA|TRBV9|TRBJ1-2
ASSVGFRDRDKINYGYT
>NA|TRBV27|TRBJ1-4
ASRPGLSTQLF
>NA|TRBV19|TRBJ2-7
VSSTMILDRDTYYEQY
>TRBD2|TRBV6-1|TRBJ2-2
ASSERLAGGHTGELF
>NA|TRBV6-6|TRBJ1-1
ASSRGQQEMNTQAF
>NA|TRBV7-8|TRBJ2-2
ASCPRLYGELF
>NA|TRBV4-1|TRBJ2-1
ASSQEGFNEQF
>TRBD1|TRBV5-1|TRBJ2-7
ASREGQGDYEQY
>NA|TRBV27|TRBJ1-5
ATGLVGHGQPQH
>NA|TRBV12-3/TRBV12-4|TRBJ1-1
ASSSGWTNTEAF
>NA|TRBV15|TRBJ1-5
ATSSGRINQPQH
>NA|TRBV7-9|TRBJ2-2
ASSPAGHINTGELF
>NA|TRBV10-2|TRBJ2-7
ASSESAGLPDEQY
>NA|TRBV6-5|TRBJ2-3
ASSSISETDTQY
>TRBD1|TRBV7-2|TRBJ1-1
ASTLPGPGQVNMNTEAF
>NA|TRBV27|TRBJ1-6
ASSLWQGSYNSPLH
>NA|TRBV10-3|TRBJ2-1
AISESAGRLYNEQF
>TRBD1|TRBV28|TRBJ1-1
ASWDRGLGEAF
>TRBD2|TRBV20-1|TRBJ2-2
SARDDASGGLPWAGELF
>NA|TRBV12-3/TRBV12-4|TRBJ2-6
ASNRLNSGANVLT
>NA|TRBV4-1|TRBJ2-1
ASSHRTSSYNEQF
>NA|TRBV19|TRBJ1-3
ASSSLGGVAGNTIY
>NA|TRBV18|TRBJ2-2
ASSTSEDTGELF
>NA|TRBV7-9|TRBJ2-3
ASGGGFSGPTDTQY
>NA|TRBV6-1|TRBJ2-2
ASSEAGAGFGELF